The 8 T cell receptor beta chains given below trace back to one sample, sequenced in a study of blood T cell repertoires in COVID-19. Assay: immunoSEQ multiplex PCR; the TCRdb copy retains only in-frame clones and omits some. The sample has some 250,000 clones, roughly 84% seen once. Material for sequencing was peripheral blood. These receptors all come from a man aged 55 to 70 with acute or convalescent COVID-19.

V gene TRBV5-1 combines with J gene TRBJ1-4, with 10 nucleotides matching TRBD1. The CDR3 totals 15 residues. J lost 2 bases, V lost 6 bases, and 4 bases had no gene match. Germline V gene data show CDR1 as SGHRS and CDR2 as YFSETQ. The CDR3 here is CASKLTGGTNEKLFF. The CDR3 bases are TGCGCCAGCAAATTGACAGGGGGCACTAATGAAAAACTGTTTTTT.

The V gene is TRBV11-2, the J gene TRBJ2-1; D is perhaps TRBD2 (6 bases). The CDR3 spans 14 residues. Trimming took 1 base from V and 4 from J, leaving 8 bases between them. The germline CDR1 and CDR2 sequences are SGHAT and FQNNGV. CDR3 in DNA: TGTGCCAGCAGCTTAGGGACTACTTACAATGAGCAGTTCTTC. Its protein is CASSLGTTYNEQFF.

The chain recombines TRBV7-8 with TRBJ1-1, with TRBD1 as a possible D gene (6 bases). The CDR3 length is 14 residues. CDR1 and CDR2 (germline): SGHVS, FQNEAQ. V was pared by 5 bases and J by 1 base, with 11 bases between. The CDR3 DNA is TGTGCCAGCAGCCCGGGACACTCGAACACTGAAGCTTTCTTT. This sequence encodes CASSPGHSNTEAFF.

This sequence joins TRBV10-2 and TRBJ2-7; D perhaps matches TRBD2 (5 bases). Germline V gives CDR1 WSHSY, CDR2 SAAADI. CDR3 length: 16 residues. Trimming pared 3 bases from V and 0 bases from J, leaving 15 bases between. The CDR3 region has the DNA TGCGCCAGCAGTGAACCCTGGAGCGGCAGCTCCTACGAGCAGTACTTC. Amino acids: CASSEPWSGSSYEQYF.

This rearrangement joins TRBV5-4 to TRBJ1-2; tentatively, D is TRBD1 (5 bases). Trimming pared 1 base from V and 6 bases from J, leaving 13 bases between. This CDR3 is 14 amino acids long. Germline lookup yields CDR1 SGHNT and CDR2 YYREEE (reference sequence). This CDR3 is CASSLKGANHGYTF. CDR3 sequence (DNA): TGTGCCAGCAGCTTGAAAGGGGCGAACCATGGCTACACCTTC.

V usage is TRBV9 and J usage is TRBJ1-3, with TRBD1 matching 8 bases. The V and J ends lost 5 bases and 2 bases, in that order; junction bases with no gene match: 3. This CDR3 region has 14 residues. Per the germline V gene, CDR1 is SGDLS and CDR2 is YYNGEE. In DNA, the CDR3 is TGTGCCAGCAGTGCAGGGGGCCCTGGAAACACCATATATTTT. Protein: CASSAGGPGNTIYF.

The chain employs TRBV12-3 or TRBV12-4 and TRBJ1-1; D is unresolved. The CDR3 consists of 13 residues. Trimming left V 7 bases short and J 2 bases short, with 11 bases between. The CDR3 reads CASTSESNTEAFF. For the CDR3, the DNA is TGTGCCAGCACCTCGGAGAGTAACACTGAAGCTTTCTTT.

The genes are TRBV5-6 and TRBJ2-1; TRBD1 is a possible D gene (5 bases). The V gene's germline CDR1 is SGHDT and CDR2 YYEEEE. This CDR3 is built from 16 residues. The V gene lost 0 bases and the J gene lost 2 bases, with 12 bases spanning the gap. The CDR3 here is CASSLVRGAPYNEQFF. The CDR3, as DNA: TGTGCCAGCAGCTTGGTGCGTGGGGCCCCCTACAATGAGCAGTTCTTC.